This T cell receptor beta chain emerged from a study of T cells in Graves' hyperthyroidism and ophthalmopathy. Study findings and constraints: Ophthalmopathy and stable hyperthyroidism were told apart by a 13 V-J model.

The source material, RNA transcripts, was used to amplify TCR beta CDR3 regions. The HTBI primer set served for first-round RT-PCR of the TCR CDR3. TCRdb recomputed calls from the multiplex PCR reads with MiXCR, one row per CDR3 protein. The repertoire has approximately 590,000 distinct CDR3 sequences, approximately 14% of them found once; the top ten carry about 7%. This clonotype was seen repeatedly, ten times or more. What it recognizes is unknown. Patients counted as stable if ophthalmopathy did not develop within 18 months. Thyroid ultrasound and orbital computed tomography, with clinical symptoms and serum thyroxine and TRAb, informed diagnoses. Germline V gene lookup returns CDR1 SNHLY and CDR2 FYNNEI. CDR3 size: 16 residues. The junction had 6 bases not matched to a gene; V was cut back by 4 bases and J by 3 bases.

The receptor comes from a woman in her thirties with Graves' hyperthyroidism. Sequenced sample: blood. The V gene is TRBV2, the J gene TRBJ2-1, with 10 nucleotides matching TRBD2. The CDR3 DNA reads TGTGCCAGCAGTGTACAACTAGCGGGATTCTACAATGAGCAGTTCTTC. It translates to CASSVQLAGFYNEQFF.